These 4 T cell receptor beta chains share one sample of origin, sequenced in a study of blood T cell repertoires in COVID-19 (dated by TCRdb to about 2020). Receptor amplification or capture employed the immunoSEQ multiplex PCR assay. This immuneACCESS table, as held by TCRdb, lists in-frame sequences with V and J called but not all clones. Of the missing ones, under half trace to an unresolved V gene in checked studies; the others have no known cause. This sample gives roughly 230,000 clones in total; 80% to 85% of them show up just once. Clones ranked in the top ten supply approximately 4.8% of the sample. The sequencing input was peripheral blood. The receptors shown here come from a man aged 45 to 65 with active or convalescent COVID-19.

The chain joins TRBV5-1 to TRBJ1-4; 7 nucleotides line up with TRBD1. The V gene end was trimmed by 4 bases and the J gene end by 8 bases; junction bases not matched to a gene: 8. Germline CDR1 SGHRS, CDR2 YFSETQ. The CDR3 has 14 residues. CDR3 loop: CASSPGQIREKLFF. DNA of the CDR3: TGCGCCAGCAGCCCGGGACAGATAAGGGAAAAACTGTTTTTT.

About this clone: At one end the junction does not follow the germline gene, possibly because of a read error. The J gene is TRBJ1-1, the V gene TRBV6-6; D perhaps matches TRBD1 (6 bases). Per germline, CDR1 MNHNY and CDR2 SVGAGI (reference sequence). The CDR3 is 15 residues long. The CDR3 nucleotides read TGTGCCAGCAGTAAGGGGAGAGGACAGCCCTCTGAGGCTTTCTTT. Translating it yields CASSKGRGQPSEAFF.

CDR3 nucleotides: TGTGCCAGCAGCCAAACCCCGGGCAGGGGGGCGTGGGTGCAGTACTTC. Encoded protein: CASSQTPGRGAWVQYF. The chain employs TRBV4-2 and TRBJ2-7; possible D gene TRBD1, 7 bases. Germline V CDR1 and CDR2: LGHNA, YNFKEQ. This CDR3 is built from 16 residues. Trimming cost V 2 bases and J 9 bases, with 23 bases left between them.

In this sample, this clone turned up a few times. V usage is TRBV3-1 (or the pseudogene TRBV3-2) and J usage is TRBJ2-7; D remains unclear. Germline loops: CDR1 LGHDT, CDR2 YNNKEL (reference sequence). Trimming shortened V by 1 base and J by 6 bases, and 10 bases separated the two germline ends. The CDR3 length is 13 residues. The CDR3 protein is CASSQVIASEQYF. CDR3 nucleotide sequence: TGTGCCAGCAGCCAAGTCATAGCAAGCGAGCAGTACTTC.